One and the same sample provided the 3 T cell receptor beta chains below, sequenced in a study of blood T cell repertoires in COVID-19 (dated by TCRdb to 2020 to 2021). Libraries were constructed by the immunoSEQ multiplex PCR assay. TCRdb's version of the immuneACCESS table is confined to in-frame rearrangements and falls short of the full clone set. An unresolved V gene accounts for under half of the shortfall where checked; the remainder is of unknown origin. The sample has some 180,000 clones on record, about four fifths of them singletons. The ten largest account for under 2.5% of the sample. The source material was peripheral blood. The receptors were sampled from a woman over 75 with acute or convalescent COVID-19.

This rearrangement joins TRBV7-2 to TRBJ1-3, with TRBD1 matching over 9 bases. Trimming cost V 1 base and J 1 base; bases outside gene matches: 2. Germline CDR1 and CDR2: SGHTA and FQGNSA. The CDR3 is 16 amino acids. The CDR3 DNA is TGTGCCAGCAGCTTAGTCGGGACAGGGTCTGGAAACACCATATATTTT. It is translated as CASSLVGTGSGNTIYF.

The CDR3 here is CASMEGDRSPYGYTF. The CDR3, as DNA: TGTGCCAGCATGGAGGGGGACAGGAGTCCTTATGGCTACACCTTC. The chain carries TRBV6-5 and TRBJ1-2; 8 bases match TRBD1. The germline CDR1 and CDR2 sequences are MNHEY and SVGAGI. The CDR3 is made up of 15 amino acids. With 7 bases clipped from V and 5 bases from J, the junction kept 12 bases outside the gene matches.

The gene calls are TRBV25-1 and TRBJ2-3; 7 bases agree with TRBD2. Germline V gene data show CDR1 as MGHDK and CDR2 as SYGVNS. Trimming removed 4 bases from V and 13 bases from J; junction bases left unmatched: 5. CDR3 size: 11 residues. The CDR3 spells CASSAIGREYF. The CDR3 region has the DNA TGTGCCAGCAGTGCGATAGGGAGGGAGTATTTT.